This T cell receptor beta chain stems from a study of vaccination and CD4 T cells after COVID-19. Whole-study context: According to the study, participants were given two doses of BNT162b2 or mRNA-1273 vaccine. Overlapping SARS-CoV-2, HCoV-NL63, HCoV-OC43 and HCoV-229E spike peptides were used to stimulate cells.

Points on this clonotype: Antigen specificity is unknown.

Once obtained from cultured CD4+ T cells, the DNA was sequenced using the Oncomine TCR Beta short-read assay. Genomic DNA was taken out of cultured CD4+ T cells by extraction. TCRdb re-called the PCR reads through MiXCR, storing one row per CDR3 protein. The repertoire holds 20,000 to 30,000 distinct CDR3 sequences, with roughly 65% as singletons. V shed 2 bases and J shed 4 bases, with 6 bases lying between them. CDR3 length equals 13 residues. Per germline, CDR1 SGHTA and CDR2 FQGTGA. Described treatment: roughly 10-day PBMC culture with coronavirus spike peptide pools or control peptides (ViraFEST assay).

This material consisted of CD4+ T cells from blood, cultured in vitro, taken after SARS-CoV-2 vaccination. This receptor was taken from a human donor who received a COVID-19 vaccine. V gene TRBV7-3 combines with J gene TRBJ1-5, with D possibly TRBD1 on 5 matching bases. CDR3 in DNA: TGTGCCAGCAGCTTATGGGGGAATCAGCCCCAGCATTTT. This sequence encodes CASSLWGNQPQHF.